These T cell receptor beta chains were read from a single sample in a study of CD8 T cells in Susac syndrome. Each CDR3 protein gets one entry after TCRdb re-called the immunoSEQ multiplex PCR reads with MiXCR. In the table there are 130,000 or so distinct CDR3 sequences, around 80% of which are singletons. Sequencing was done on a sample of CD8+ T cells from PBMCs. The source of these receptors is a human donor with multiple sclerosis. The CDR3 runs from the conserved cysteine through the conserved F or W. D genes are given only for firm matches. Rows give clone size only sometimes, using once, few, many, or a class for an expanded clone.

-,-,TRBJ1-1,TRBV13,TGTGCCACCAGGGAAGGGGACACTGAAGCTTTCTTT,CATREGDTEAFF
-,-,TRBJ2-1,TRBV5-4,TGTGCCAGCAGCTTACGCTCCTACAATGAGCAGTTCTTC,CASSLRSYNEQFF
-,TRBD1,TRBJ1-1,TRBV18,TGTGCCAGCTCACCATGGGGACAGGCCAACACTGAAGCTTTCTTT,CASSPWGQANTEAFF
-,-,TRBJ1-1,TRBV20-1,TGCAGTGCTAGACTCTGGTTGGGGTGGATTGAAGCTTTCTTT,CSARLWLGWIEAFF
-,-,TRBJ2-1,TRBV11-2,TGTGCCAGCAGCTTAGATATTGTTTCTGAGCAGTTCTTC,CASSLDIVSEQFF
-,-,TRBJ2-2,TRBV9,TGTGCCAGCAGCGCCCTGGGTTTGGGCACCGGGGAGCTGTTTTTT,CASSALGLGTGELFF
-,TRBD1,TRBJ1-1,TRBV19,TGTGCCAGTAGTATAGATTACAGGACAGGCTTGAACACTGAAGCTTTCTTT,CASSIDYRTGLNTEAFF
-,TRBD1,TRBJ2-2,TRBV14,TGTGCCAGCAGCCCTAGGGACAGACCCCCCGGGGAGCTGTTTTTT,CASSPRDRPPGELFF
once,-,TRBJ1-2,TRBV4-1,TGCGCCAGCAGCCAAGCGGGGCTCGACGGCTACACCTTC,CASSQAGLDGYTF
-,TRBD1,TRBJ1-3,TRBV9,TGTGCCAGCAGCCAACGGACAGGGGGAGTAAACACCATATATTTT,CASSQRTGGVNTIYF
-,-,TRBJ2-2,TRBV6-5,TGTGCCAGCAGTTACTCCTCAGAGCGAAACACCGGGGAGCTGTTTTTT,CASSYSSERNTGELFF
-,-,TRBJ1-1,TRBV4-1,TGCGCCAGCAGCCAAGACGGCACCTGGGCGATGAACACTGAAGCTTTCTTT,CASSQDGTWAMNTEAFF
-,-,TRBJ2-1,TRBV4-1,TGCGCCAGCAGCCAAGCACCGGGACCTCACAATGAGCAGTTCTTC,CASSQAPGPHNEQFF
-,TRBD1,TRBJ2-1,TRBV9,TGTGCCAGCAGCGCAACAGGGGCCCTCCACAATGAGCAGTTCTTC,CASSATGALHNEQFF
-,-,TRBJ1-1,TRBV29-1,TGCAGCGGGGGGGGACAGAACACTGAAGCTTTCTTT,CSGGGQNTEAFF
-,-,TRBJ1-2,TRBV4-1,TGCGCCAGCAGTAGAACGACAGACTCCTATGGCTACACCTTC,CASSRTTDSYGYTF
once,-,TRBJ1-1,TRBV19,TGTGCCAGTAGTATGGATGCGTACGGGCCTGGGGGGGAAGCTTTCTTT,CASSMDAYGPGGEAFF
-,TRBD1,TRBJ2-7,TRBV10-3,TGTGCCATCACCGGGACAGGGGACTACGAGCAGTACTTC,CAITGTGDYEQYF
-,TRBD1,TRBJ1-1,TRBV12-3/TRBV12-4,TGTGCCAGCAGCCCGACAGGGCTGGAAGCTTTCTTT,CASSPTGLEAFF
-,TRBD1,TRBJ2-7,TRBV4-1,TGCGCCAGCAGCCAATCCCGGGACAGGAGATACGAGCAGTACTTC,CASSQSRDRRYEQYF
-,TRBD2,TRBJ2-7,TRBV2,TGTGCCAGCATAGCGGGGGCCTACGAGCAGTACTTC,CASIAGAYEQYF
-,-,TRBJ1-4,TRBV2,TGTGCCAGCGGGGACGATCAGGGTGGGGAAAAACTGTTTTTT,CASGDDQGGEKLFF
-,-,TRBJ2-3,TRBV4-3,TGCGCCAGCAGCACAACTATCACAGATACGCAGTATTTT,CASSTTITDTQYF
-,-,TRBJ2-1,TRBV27,TGTGCCAGCAGTAGGCTAGACAATGAGCAGTTCTTC,CASSRLDNEQFF
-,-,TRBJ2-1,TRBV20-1,TGCAGTGCAAGACCGGCGTTAAGCTCCTACAATGAGCAGTTCTTC,CSARPALSSYNEQFF
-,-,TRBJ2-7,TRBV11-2,TGTGCCAGCAGCTTTAATCATTACCTAGGGGCCTACGAGCAGTACTTC,CASSFNHYLGAYEQYF
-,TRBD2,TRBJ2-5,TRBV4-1,TGCGCCAGCAGTCAAATCTTTAGCGGGGGAGCCCAAGAGACCCAGTACTTC,CASSQIFSGGAQETQYF
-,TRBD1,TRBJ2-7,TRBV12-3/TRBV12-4,TGTGCCAGCAGAGGGACAGCTTGGGAGCAGTACTTC,CASRGTAWEQYF
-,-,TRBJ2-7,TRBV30,TGTGCCTGGAGCCCCGAGGGCTACGAGCAGTACTTC,CAWSPEGYEQYF
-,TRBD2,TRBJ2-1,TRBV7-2,TGTGCCAGCAGCGGCGGACTAGCGGGGCAATTTGAGCAGTTCTTC,CASSGGLAGQFEQFF
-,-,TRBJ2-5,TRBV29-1,TGCAGCGTCGACCTTGGGCAGGGCCAAGAGACCCAGTACTTC,CSVDLGQGQETQYF
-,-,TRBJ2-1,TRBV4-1,TGCGCCAGCAGCCAAGTACTCGGAGGGAATGAGCAGTTCTTC,CASSQVLGGNEQFF
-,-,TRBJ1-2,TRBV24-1,TGTGCCACCAGTGCCTCAGATCACTATGGCTACACCTTC,CATSASDHYGYTF
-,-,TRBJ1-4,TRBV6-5,TGTGCCAGCAGTTACTCAGGACGGCTTTCTCAGTTTGAAAAACTGTTTTTT,CASSYSGRLSQFEKLFF
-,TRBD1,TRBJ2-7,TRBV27,TGTGCCAGCAGTGCATACCCCGTGGGGACAGGGGGCTCAGGTTCCTACGAGCAGTACTTC,CASSAYPVGTGGSGSYEQYF
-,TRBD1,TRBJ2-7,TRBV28,TGTGCCAGCAGGGGGCAGGGGGCCTCCTACGAGCAGTACTTC,CASRGQGASYEQYF
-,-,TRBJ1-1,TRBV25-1,TGTGCCAGCAGTGATCTCAGGGATGAAGCTTTCTTT,CASSDLRDEAFF
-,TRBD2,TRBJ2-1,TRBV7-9,TGTGCCAGCAGCTTTCTAGCGGGAGTAAGCCATGAGCAGTTCTTC,CASSFLAGVSHEQFF
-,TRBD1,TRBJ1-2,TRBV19,TGTGCCAGTAGCTGGACAGGCGGGGCTCCTCATGGCTACACCTTC,CASSWTGGAPHGYTF
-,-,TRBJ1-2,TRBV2,TGTGCCACAACCAAAGACTCAATTTCCGGAAAGGCAAACTATGGCTACACCTTC,CATTKDSISGKANYGYTF
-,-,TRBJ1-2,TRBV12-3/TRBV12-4,TGTGCCAGCAGTCGACACCCGTATGGCTACACCTTC,CASSRHPYGYTF
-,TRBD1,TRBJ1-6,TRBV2,TGTGCCAGCCTACTCTGGGACAGTCTTCCACCCCTCCACTTT,CASLLWDSLPPLHF
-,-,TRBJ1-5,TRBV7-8,TGTGCCAGCAGCACTCAACGCCGGGGAAACGATCAGCCCCAGCATTTT,CASSTQRRGNDQPQHF